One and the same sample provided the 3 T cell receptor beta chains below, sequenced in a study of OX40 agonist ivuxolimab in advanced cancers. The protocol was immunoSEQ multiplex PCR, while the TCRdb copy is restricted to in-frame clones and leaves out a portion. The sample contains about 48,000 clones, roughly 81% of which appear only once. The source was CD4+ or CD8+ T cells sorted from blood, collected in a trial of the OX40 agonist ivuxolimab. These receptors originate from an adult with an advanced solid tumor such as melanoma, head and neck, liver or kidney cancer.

Here the CDR3 DNA reads TGTGCCAGCAGCTCGACAGTCAACACTGAAGCTTTCTTT. It is translated as CASSSTVNTEAFF. The V and J genes are TRBV7-9 and TRBJ1-1; D possibly corresponds to TRBD1 (5 bases). The CDR3 has 13 residues. V gave up 4 bases and J gave up 2 bases, with 8 bases separating them. Germline V gives CDR1 SEHNR, CDR2 FQNEAQ (reference sequence). The whole variable domain, remainder taken from reference TRBV7-9 and TRBJ1-1, is DTGVSQNPRHKITKRGQNVTFRCDPISEHNRLYWYRQTLGQGPEFLTYFQNEAQLEKSRLLSDRFSAERPKGSFSTLEIQRTEQGDSAMYLCASSSTVNTEAFFGQGTRLTVV.

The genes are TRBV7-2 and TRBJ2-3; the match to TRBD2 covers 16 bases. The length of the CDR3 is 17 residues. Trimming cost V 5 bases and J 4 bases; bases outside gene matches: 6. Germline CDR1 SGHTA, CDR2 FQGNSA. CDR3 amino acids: CASSPWGLAGGADTQYF. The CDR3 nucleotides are TGTGCCAGCAGCCCTTGGGGACTAGCGGGAGGGGCAGATACGCAGTATTTT.

CDR3 nucleotide sequence: TGTGCCAGTAGCATGCTTCCGGGACGGGAGTATAGCAATCAGCCCCAGCATTTT. This sequence encodes CASSMLPGREYSNQPQHF. The V call is TRBV19, the J call TRBJ1-5; D is perhaps TRBD1 (5 bases). Trimming stripped 6 bases from V and 0 bases from J, with 21 bases between. This CDR3 spans 18 amino acids. Per the germline V gene, CDR1 is LNHDA and CDR2 is SQIVND (reference sequence).